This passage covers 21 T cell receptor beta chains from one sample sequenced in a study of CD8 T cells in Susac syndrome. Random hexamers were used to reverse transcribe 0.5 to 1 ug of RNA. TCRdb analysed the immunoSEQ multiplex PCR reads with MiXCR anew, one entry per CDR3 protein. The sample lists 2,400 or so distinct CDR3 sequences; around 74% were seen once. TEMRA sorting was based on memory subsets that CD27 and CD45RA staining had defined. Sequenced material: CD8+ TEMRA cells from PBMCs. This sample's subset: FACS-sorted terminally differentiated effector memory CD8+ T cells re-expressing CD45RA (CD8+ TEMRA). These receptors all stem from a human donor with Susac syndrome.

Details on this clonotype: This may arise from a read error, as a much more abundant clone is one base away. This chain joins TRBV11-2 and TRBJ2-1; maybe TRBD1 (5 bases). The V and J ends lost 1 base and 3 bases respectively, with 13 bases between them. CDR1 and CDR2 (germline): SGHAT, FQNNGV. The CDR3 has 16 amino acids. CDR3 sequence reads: CASSLVLGRDYNEQFF. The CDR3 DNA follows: TGTGCCAGCAGCTTAGTCTTGGGCAGGGACTACAATGAGCAGTTCTTC.

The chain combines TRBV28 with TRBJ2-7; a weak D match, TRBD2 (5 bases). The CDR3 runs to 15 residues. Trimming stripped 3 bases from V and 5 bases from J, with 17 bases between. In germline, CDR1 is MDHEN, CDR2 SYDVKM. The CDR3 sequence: CASSLGSWSVDEQYF. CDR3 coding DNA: TGTGCCAGCAGTTTGGGGAGTTGGAGTGTAGACGAGCAGTACTTC.

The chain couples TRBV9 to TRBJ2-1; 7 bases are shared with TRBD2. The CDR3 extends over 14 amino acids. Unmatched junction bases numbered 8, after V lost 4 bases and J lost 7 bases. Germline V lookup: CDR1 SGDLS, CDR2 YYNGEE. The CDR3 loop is CASSLGDYPNEQFF. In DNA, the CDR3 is TGTGCCAGCAGCCTTGGGGACTACCCTAATGAGCAGTTCTTC.

The CDR3 DNA is TGTGCCAGTAGGACCCTGCCAGGGTCGGGAAATGAGCAGTTCTTC. Translated: CASRTLPGSGNEQFF. The J gene is TRBJ2-1, the V gene TRBV19; D may match TRBD1 or TRBD2 (5 bases each). The CDR3 runs 15 residues. V was clipped by 6 bases and J by 7 bases, with 19 bases between them. Germline CDR1 and CDR2: LNHDA and SQIVND (reference sequence).

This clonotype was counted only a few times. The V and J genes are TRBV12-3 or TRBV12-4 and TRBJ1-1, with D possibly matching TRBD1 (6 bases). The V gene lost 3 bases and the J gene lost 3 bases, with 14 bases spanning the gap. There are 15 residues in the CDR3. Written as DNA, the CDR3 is TGTGCCAGCAGTTTTATTCAGGGGTTGGACACTGAAGCTTTCTTT. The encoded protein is CASSFIQGLDTEAFF.

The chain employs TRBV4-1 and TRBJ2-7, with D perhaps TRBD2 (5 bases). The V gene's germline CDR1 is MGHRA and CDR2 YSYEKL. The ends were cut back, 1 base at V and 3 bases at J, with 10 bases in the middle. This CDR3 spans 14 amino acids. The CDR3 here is CASSQVYGGYEQYF. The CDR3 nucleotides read TGCGCCAGCAGCCAAGTCTACGGAGGCTACGAGCAGTACTTC.

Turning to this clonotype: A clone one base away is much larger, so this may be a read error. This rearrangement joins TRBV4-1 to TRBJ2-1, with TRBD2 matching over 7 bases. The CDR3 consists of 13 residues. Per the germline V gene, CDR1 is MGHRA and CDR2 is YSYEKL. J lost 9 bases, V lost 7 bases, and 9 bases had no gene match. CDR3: CASTLWGGSEQFF. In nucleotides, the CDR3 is TGCGCCAGCACCCTCTGGGGGGGGAGTGAGCAGTTCTTC.

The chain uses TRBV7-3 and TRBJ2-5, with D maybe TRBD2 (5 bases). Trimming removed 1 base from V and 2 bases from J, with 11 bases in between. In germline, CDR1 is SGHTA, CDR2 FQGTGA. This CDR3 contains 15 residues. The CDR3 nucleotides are TGTGCCAGCAGCTTAAGCGGGCGGTGGCAAGAGACCCAGTACTTC. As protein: CASSLSGRWQETQYF.

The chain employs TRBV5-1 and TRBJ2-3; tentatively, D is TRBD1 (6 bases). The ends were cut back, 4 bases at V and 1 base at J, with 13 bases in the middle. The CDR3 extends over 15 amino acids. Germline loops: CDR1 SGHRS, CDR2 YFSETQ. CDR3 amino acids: CASSTGTSRTDTQYF. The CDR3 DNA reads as TGCGCCAGCAGCACCGGGACAAGCCGCACAGATACGCAGTATTTT.

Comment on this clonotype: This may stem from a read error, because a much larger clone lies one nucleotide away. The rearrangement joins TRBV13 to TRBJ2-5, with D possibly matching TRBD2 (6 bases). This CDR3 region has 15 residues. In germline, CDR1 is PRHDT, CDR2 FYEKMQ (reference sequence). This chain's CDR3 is CASSVGGTWRGTQYF. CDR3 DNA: TGTGCCAGCAGCGTAGGCGGGACCTGGCGGGGGACCCAGTACTTC.

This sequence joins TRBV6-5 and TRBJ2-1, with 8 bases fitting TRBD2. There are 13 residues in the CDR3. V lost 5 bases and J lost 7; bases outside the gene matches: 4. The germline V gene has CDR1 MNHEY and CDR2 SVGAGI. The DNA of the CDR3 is TGTGCCAGCAGTCTACTAGCGGAAAATGAGCAGTTCTTC. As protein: CASSLLAENEQFF.

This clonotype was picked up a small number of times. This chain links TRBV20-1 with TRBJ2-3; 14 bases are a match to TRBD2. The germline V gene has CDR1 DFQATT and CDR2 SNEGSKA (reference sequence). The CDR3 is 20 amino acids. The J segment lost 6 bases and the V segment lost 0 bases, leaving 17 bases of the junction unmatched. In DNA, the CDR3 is TGCAGTGCTAGAGATCTAGGGGATCTGGGACTAGCGGGAGATCTGGATACGCAGTATTTT. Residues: CSARDLGDLGLAGDLDTQYF.

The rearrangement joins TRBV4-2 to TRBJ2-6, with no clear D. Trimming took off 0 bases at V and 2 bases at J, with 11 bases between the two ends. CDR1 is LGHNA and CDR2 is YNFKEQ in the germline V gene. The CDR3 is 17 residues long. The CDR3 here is CASSQDEAWAGANVLTF. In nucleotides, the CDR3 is TGTGCCAGCAGCCAAGATGAGGCCTGGGCTGGGGCCAACGTCCTGACTTTC.

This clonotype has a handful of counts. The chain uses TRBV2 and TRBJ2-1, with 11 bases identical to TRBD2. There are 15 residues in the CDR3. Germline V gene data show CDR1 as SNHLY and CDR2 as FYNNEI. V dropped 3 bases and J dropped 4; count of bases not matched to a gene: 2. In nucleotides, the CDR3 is TGTGCCAGCAGTGAGACTAGCGGGGTTTACAATGAGCAGTTCTTC. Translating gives CASSETSGVYNEQFF. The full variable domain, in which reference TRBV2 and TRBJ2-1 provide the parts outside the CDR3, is EPEVTQTPSHQVTQMGQEVILRCVPISNHLYFYWYRQILGQKVEFLVSFYNNEISEKSEIFDDQFSVERPDGSNFTLKIRSTKLEDSAMYFCASSETSGVYNEQFFGPGTRLTVL.

CDR3 amino acids: CASSLSWAGYEQYF. CDR3 DNA: TGTGCCAGCAGTTTATCGTGGGCAGGCTACGAGCAGTACTTC. J is TRBJ2-7 and V is TRBV27; D uncertain. The V gene's germline CDR1 is MNHEY and CDR2 SMNVEV (reference sequence). This CDR3 is 14 amino acids long. Trimming took 0 bases from V and 3 from J, leaving 9 bases between them.

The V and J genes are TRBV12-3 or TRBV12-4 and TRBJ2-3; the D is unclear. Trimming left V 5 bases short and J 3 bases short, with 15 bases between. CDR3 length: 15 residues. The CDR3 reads CASSAMRSSTDTQYF. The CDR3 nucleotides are TGTGCCAGCAGTGCTATGAGAAGCTCAACAGATACGCAGTATTTT.

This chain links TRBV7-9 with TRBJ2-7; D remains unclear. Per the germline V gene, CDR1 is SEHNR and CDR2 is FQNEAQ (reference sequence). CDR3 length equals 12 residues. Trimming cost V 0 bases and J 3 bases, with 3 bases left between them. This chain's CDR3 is CASSLAYYEQYF. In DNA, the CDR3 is TGTGCCAGCAGCTTAGCTTACTACGAGCAGTACTTC.

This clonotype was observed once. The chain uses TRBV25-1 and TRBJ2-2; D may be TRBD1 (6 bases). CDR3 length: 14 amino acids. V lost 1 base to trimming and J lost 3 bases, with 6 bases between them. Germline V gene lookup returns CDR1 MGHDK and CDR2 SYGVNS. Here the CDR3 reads CASSESGDTGELFF. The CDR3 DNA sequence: TGTGCCAGCAGTGAATCAGGGGACACCGGGGAGCTGTTTTTT.

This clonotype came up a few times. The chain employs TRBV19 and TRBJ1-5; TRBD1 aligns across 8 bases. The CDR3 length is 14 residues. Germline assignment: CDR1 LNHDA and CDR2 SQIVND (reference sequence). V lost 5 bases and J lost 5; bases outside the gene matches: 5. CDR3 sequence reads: CASSPTGVDQPQHF. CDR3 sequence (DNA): TGTGCCAGTAGTCCGACAGGGGTAGATCAGCCCCAGCATTTT.

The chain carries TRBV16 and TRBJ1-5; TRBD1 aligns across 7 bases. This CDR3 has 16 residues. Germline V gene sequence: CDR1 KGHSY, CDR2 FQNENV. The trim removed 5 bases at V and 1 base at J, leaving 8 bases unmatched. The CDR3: CASSLTQGRSNQPQHF. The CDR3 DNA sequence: TGTGCCAGCAGCTTAACACAGGGGAGAAGCAATCAGCCCCAGCATTTT.

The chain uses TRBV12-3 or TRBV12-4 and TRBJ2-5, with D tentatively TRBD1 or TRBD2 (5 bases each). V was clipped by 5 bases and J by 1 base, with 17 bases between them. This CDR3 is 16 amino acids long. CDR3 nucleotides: TGTGCCAGCAGTCCTGACCGGGGCAGCTTCCAAGAGACCCAGTACTTC. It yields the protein CASSPDRGSFQETQYF.